This T cell receptor beta chain is from a study of blood T cell repertoires in COVID-19. Turning to the study itself: The United States, Italy and Spain supplied acute and convalescent COVID-19 samples. PBMCs, B-cell-depleted T cells, or T cells were the source of the cDNA or gDNA that made up the material.

Per the germline V gene, CDR1 is SGDLS and CDR2 is YYNGEE. The V segment lost 0 bases and the J segment 0 bases; nucleotides outside the gene matches: 5. The CDR3 totals 18 residues. In the original workflow: Amplifying reference gene primers gave estimates of nucleated cell counts. Clones were read by immunoSEQ multiplex PCR, and TCRdb kept only the in-frame ones, dropping some. V and J calls and clone size are copied from that table; D and trimming were computed from the DNA. Here the sample spans roughly 200,000 clones, roughly 89% being singletons. The chain has TRBV9 and TRBJ2-6; 8 bases are shared with TRBD2. Sequencing used peripheral blood. This clonotype was sampled from a man aged 45-65 years with acute or convalescent COVID-19. The DNA of the CDR3 is TGTGCCAGCAGCGTAGTCGGGGGGGCCCTCTCTGGGGCCAACGTCCTGACTTTC. Translation gives CASSVVGGALSGANVLTF.